The 20 T cell receptor beta chains given below trace back to one sample, sequenced in a study of response to subunit inactivated influenza vaccine. From the RT-PCR reads, TCRdb called clonotypes with MiXCR, one entry per CDR3 protein. This sample has 650,000 to 850,000 distinct CDR3 sequences; around 14% occur once, and the top ten carry approximately 6.5%. Specimen: PBMCs from blood, collected approximately 15 days before vaccination. The source of these receptors is a man aged 50 to 60 who received an inactivated influenza vaccine.

The sample holds many counts of this clonotype. J is TRBJ2-2 and V is TRBV15; D remains unclear. The ends were cut back, 8 bases at V and 8 bases at J, with 15 bases in the middle. Per germline, CDR1 LNHNV and CDR2 YYDKDF (reference sequence). The CDR3 extends over 13 amino acids. CDR3 protein: CATSPYPGGELFF. CDR3 DNA sequence: TGTGCCACCTCGCCGTATCCCGGAGGGGAGCTGTTTTTT.

The gene calls are TRBV19 and TRBJ2-7; 16 bases map to TRBD2. This CDR3 has 18 residues. V lost 6 bases and J lost 0; bases outside the gene matches: 8. Germline V gene data show CDR1 as LNHDA and CDR2 as SQIVND (reference sequence). CDR3 coding DNA: TGTGCCAGTAGAAAATCCGGGACTAGCGGGAGGGCCTCCTACGAGCAGTACTTC. It specifies CASRKSGTSGRASYEQYF. The complete variable domain, with remaining parts taken from reference TRBV19 and TRBJ2-7, reads DGGITQSPKYLFRKEGQNVTLSCEQNLNHDAMYWYRQDPGQGLRLIYYSQIVNDFQKGDIAEGYSVSREKKESFPLTVTSAQKNPTAFYLCASRKSGTSGRASYEQYFGPGTRLTVT.

In nucleotides, the CDR3 is TGCAGTGCTTCCACCGGGACAATCAATCAGCCCCAGCATTTT. The encoded protein is CSASTGTINQPQHF. V usage is TRBV20-1 and J usage is TRBJ1-5; TRBD1 might be the D (6 bases). The length of the CDR3 is 14 residues. Germline V CDR1 and CDR2: DFQATT, SNEGSKA (reference sequence). Trimming removed 5 bases from V and 3 bases from J, with 14 bases in between.

The J gene is TRBJ2-7, the V gene TRBV6-6; possible D gene TRBD2, 6 bases. Germline loops: CDR1 MNHNY, CDR2 SVGAGI (reference sequence). Trimming took off 5 bases at V and 10 bases at J, with 12 bases between the two ends. The CDR3 sequence is 11 residues long. The DNA for the CDR3 is TGTGCCAGCAGTACCGGAGGGGTACAGTACTTC. Protein sequence: CASSTGGVQYF.

The chain couples TRBV4-3 to TRBJ2-4; TRBD2 is a possible D gene (5 bases). This CDR3 contains 13 residues. The V gene lost 1 base and the J gene lost 8 bases, with 9 bases spanning the gap. Germline V gene data show CDR1 as LGHNA and CDR2 as YSLEER. CDR3 sequence (DNA): TGCGCCAGCAGCCAAGTCCTAGCAGACATTCAGTACTTC. Amino acid sequence: CASSQVLADIQYF.

This clonotype has ten or more counts. The V gene is TRBV20-1, the J gene TRBJ2-2, with TRBD2 identical over 10 bases. Germline assignment: CDR1 DFQATT and CDR2 SNEGSKA (reference sequence). Unmatched junction bases numbered 11, after V lost 5 bases and J lost 5 bases. This CDR3 is 16 amino acids long. The CDR3: CSAHLTSGMRTGELFF. The CDR3 region has the DNA TGCAGTGCTCACCTCACTAGCGGGATGAGGACCGGGGAGCTGTTTTTT.

The chain has TRBV6-2 or TRBV6-3 and TRBJ1-5, with TRBD1 matching over 11 bases. Germline CDR1 and CDR2: MNHEY and SVGEGT. V was clipped by 6 bases and J by 7 bases; unmatched bases: 14. The CDR3 spans 17 residues. The CDR3 DNA follows: TGTGCCAGCAGATGGACAGGGGGCGCGTCCGGGGCCCAGCCCCAGCATTTT. Encoded protein: CASRWTGGASGAQPQHF.

This clonotype was detected a few times. This sequence joins TRBV6-2 or TRBV6-3 and TRBJ2-2; possible D gene TRBD2, 6 bases. The CDR3 has 16 residues. Germline loops: CDR1 MNHEY, CDR2 SVGEGT. Trimming pared 0 bases from V and 0 bases from J, leaving 8 bases between. This CDR3 is CASSYSGGANTGELFF. The DNA of the CDR3 is TGTGCCAGCAGTTACTCCGGCGGGGCGAACACCGGGGAGCTGTTTTTT.

J is TRBJ2-2 and V is TRBV29-1; no reliable D call. V dropped 7 bases and J dropped 4 bases, with 13 bases sitting between them. CDR3 length: 13 amino acids. The germline V gene encodes CDR1 SQVTM and CDR2 ANQGSEA. Written as DNA, the CDR3 is TGCAGCGATACGACTGGATCCACCGGGGAGCTGTTTTTT. It specifies CSDTTGSTGELFF.

V gene TRBV5-5 combines with J gene TRBJ2-4; possibly TRBD1 for D (5 bases). The CDR3 extends over 17 amino acids. Germline V gene sequence: CDR1 SGHKS, CDR2 YYEKEE (reference sequence). V was shortened by 0 bases and J by 6 bases, with 19 bases between the two germline ends. The CDR3: CASSLGFIQGYGNIQYF. The DNA for the CDR3 is TGTGCCAGCAGCTTGGGGTTCATCCAGGGATACGGAAACATTCAGTACTTC.

The chain combines TRBV6-5 with TRBJ1-3; no reliable D call. The ends were cut back, 2 bases at V and 0 bases at J, with 2 bases in the middle. The CDR3 is made up of 13 amino acids. Germline assignment: CDR1 MNHEY and CDR2 SVGAGI. CDR3: CASSYDSGNTIYF. DNA for the CDR3: TGTGCCAGCAGTTACGACTCTGGAAACACCATATATTTT.

This clonotype was counted at least ten times. J is TRBJ2-1 and V is TRBV28; D is unclear. Germline V CDR1 and CDR2: MDHEN, SYDVKM. The CDR3 consists of 11 residues. The V and J ends lost 5 bases and 4 bases respectively, with 3 bases between them. The CDR3 region is CASSVYNEQFF. CDR3 bases: TGTGCCAGCAGTGTATACAATGAGCAGTTCTTC. Full variable domain (outside the CDR3, taken from reference TRBV28 and TRBJ2-1): DVKVTQSSRYLVKRTGEKVFLECVQDMDHENMFWYRQDPGLGLRLIYFSYDVKMKEKGDIPEGYSVSREKKERFSLILESASTNQTSMYLCASSVYNEQFFGPGTRLTVL.

This clonotype was recorded a few times. V and J are TRBV20-1 and TRBJ2-7; 8 bases are a match to TRBD1. From germline, CDR1 is DFQATT and CDR2 SNEGSKA (reference sequence). The CDR3 contains 16 residues. J gave up 1 base and V 2 bases, and 10 bases lay outside the gene matches. CDR3 sequence: CSARLRTGPISYEQYF. CDR3 DNA: TGCAGTGCTAGACTAAGGACAGGGCCTATATCCTACGAGCAGTACTTC.

This clonotype has more than one count but fewer than ten. The chain is built from TRBV7-2 and TRBJ1-6; TRBD1 agrees at 8 bases. After removal of 5 bases from V and 10 bases from J, the junction contained 7 bases not matched to a gene. Germline V CDR1 and CDR2: SGHTA, FQGNSA. The CDR3 runs 14 residues. The CDR3 here is CASSRTGIGSPLHF. CDR3 coding DNA: TGTGCCAGCAGCCGGACAGGGATAGGCTCACCCCTCCACTTT.

This clonotype was counted a few times. The chain uses TRBV20-1 and TRBJ2-3; 8 bases align to TRBD2. There are 15 residues in the CDR3. The trim removed 4 bases at V and 4 bases at J, leaving 10 bases unmatched. CDR1 and CDR2 (germline): DFQATT, SNEGSKA (reference sequence). The CDR3 DNA is TGCAGTGCTACTATTGGGGCGCGGGGGGCAGATACGCAGTATTTT. Protein: CSATIGARGADTQYF.

This clonotype was seen repeatedly, ten times or more. The chain carries TRBV10-3 and TRBJ2-2; D gene unclear. The CDR3 totals 16 residues. With 0 bases removed from V and 8 bases from J, the gap between germline ends came to 16 bases. Germline CDR1 ENHRY, CDR2 SYGVKD. The CDR3 reads CAISESPPRNTGELFF. The CDR3 DNA follows: TGTGCCATCAGTGAGTCTCCTCCGAGGAATACTGGGGAGCTGTTTTTT.

The chain carries TRBV6-2 or TRBV6-3 and TRBJ1-5; no clear D. This CDR3 spans 13 amino acids. Germline-derived CDR1 and CDR2 are MNHEY and SVGEGT. V was cut by 0 bases and J by 4 bases, with 4 bases left in between. The CDR3 DNA follows: TGTGCCAGCAGTTACTCTAGGAATCAGCCCCAGCATTTT. It translates to CASSYSRNQPQHF.

The rearrangement joins TRBV12-3 or TRBV12-4 to TRBJ2-1; D unclear. This CDR3 spans 14 amino acids. Trimming stripped 7 bases from V and 7 bases from J, with 17 bases between. CDR3 in amino acids: CASTTLRQGNEQFF. The DNA for the CDR3 is TGTGCCAGCACCACACTAAGACAAGGGAATGAGCAGTTCTTC.

This clonotype was picked up a small number of times. The chain recombines TRBV12-3 or TRBV12-4 with TRBJ2-7; no clear D. There are 16 residues in the CDR3. V was pared by 1 base and J by 4 bases, with 17 bases between. This chain's CDR3 is CASSLGSTLFTYEQYF. CDR3 DNA sequence: TGTGCCAGCAGTTTAGGTTCTACCCTCTTTACGTACGAGCAGTACTTC.

This clonotype turned up a few times. V and J are TRBV4-3 and TRBJ2-5, with D perhaps TRBD2 (6 bases). The CDR3 has 17 residues. Germline V CDR1 and CDR2: LGHNA, YSLEER. Trimming took 0 bases from V and 5 from J, leaving 19 bases between them. The CDR3 DNA follows: TGCGCCAGCAGCCAAGATCAGGCACTAGCCCTAGGGGAGACCCAGTACTTC. Amino acid sequence: CASSQDQALALGETQYF.